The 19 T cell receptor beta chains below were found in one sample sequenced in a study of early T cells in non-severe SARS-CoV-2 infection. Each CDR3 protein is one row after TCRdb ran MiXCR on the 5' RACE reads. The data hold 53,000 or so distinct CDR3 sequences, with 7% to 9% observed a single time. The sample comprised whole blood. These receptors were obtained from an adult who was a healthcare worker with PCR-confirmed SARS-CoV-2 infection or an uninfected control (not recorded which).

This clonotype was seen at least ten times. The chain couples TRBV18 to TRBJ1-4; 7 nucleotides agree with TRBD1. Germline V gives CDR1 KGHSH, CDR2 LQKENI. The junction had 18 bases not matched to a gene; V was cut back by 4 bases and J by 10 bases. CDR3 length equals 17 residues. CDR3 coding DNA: TGTGCCAGCTCACGGGGACAGCTCATCCGGCCTGCTGGAAAACTGTTTTTT. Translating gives CASSRGQLIRPAGKLFF. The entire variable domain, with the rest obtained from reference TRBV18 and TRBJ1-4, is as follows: NAGVMQNPRHLVRRRGQEARLRCSPMKGHSHVYWYRQLPEEGLKFMVYLQKENIIDESGMPKERFSAEFPKEGPSILRIQQVVRGDSAAYFCASSRGQLIRPAGKLFFGSGTQLSVL.

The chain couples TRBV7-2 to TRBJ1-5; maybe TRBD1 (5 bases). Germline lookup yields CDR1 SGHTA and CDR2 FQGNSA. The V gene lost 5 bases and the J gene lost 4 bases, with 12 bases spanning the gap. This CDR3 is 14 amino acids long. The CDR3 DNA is TGTGCCAGCAGCCCCGACAGTCTAAATCAGCCCCAGCATTTT. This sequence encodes CASSPDSLNQPQHF.

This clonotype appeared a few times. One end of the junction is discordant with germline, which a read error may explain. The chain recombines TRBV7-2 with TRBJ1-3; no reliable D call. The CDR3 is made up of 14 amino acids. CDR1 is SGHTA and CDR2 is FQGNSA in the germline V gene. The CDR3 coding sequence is TGTGCCAGCAGCTTAGGGGTTTCTGAAAACACCATATATTTT. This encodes CASSLGVSENTIYF. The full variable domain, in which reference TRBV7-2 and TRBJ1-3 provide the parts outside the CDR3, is GAGVSQSPSNKVTEKGKDVELRCDPISGHTALYWYRQSLGQGLEFLIYFQGNSAPDKSGLPSDRFSAERTGGSVSTLTIQRTQQEDSAVYLCASSLGVSENTIYFGEGSWLTVV.

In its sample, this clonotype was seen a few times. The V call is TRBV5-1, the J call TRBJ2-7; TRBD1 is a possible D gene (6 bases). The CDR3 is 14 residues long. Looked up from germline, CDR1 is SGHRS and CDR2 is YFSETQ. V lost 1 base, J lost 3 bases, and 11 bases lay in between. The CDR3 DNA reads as TGCGCCAGCAGCTTGTTGGGGACAATCTACGAGCAGTACTTC. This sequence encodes CASSLLGTIYEQYF.

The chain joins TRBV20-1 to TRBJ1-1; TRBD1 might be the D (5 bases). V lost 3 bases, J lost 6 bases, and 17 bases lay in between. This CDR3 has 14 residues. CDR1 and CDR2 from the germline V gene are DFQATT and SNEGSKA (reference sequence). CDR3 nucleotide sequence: TGCAGTGCTAGTAAATCGTTACGACAGCCTGAAGCTTTCTTT. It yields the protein CSASKSLRQPEAFF.

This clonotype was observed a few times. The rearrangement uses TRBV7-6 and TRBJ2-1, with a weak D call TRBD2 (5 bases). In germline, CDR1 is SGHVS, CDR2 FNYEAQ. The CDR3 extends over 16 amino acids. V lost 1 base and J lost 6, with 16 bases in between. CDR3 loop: CASSLGEGLAGNEQFF. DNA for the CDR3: TGTGCCAGCAGCTTAGGAGAAGGGCTAGCAGGCAATGAGCAGTTCTTC.

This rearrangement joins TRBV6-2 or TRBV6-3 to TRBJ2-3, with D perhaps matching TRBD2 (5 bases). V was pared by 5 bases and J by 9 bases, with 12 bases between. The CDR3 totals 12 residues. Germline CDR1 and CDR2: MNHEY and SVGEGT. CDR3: CASSPRGGTQYF. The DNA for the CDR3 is TGTGCCAGCAGTCCCCGTGGAGGCACGCAGTATTTT.

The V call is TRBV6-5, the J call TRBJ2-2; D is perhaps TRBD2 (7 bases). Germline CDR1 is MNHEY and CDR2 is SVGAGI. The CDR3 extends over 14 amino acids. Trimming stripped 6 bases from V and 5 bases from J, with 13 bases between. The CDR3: CASSRTRGTGELFF. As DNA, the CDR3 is TGTGCCAGCAGCCGGACTAGGGGGACCGGGGAGCTGTTTTTT.

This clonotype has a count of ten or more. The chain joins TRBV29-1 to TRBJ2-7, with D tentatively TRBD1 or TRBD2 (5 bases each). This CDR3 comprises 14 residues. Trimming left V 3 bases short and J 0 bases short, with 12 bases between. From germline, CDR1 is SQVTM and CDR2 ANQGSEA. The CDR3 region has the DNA TGCAGCGTTGATTCAGGGACGGGCTCCTACGAGCAGTACTTC. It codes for CSVDSGTGSYEQYF.

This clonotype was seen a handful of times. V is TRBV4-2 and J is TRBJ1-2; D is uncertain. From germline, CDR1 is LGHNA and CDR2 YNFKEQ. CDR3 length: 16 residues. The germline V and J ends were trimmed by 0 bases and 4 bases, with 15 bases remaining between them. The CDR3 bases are TGTGCCAGCAGCCAAGAGGGAGGGAGCGTGGGCTATGGCTACACCTTC. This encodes CASSQEGGSVGYGYTF.

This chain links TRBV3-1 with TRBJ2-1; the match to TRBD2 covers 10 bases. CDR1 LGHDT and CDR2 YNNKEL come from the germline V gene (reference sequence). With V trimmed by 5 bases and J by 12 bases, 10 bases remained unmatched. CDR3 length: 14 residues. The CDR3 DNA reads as TGTGCCAGCAGCGCAACTAGCGGGGTTTTATGGCAGTTCTTC. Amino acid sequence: CASSATSGVLWQFF.

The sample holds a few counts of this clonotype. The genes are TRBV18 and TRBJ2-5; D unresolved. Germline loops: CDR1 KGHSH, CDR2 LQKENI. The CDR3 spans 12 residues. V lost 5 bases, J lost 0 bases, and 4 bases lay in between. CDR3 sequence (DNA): TGTGCCAGCTCAACGTACCAAGAGACCCAGTACTTC. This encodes CASSTYQETQYF.

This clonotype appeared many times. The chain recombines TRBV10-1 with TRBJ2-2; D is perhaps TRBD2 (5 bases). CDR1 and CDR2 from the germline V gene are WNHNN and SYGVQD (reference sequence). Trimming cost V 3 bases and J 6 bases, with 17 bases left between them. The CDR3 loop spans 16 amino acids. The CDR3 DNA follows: TGCGCCAGCAGTGACCCTCGGGGTTTGGGAGCCGGGGAGCTGTTTTTT. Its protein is CASSDPRGLGAGELFF.

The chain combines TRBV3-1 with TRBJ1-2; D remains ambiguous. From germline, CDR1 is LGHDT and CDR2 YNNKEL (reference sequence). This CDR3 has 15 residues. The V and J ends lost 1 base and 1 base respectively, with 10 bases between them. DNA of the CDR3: TGTGCCAGCAGCCAAGGGCCTACTCATAACTATGGCTACACCTTC. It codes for CASSQGPTHNYGYTF. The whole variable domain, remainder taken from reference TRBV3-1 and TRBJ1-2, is DTAVSQTPKYLVTQMGNDKSIKCEQNLGHDTMYWYKQDSKKFLKIMFSYNNKELIINETVPNRFSPKSPDKAHLNLHINSLELGDSAVYFCASSQGPTHNYGYTFGSGTRLTVV.

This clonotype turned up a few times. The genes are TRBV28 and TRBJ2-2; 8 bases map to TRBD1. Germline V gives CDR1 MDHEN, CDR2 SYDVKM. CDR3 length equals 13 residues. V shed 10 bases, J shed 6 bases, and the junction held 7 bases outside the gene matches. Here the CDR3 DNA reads TGTGCCATCCAGGGACAGGCCCCCGGGGAGCTGTTTTTT. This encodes CAIQGQAPGELFF. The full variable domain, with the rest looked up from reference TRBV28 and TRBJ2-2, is DVKVTQSSRYLVKRTGEKVFLECVQDMDHENMFWYRQDPGLGLRLIYFSYDVKMKEKGDIPEGYSVSREKKERFSLILESASTNQTSMYLCAIQGQAPGELFFGEGSRLTVL.

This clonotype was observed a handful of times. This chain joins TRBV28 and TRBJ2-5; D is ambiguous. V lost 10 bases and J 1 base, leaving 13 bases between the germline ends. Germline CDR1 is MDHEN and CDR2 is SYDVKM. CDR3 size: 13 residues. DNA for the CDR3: TGTGCCACCGCCTATTTAATCCAAGAGACCCAGTACTTC. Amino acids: CATAYLIQETQYF.

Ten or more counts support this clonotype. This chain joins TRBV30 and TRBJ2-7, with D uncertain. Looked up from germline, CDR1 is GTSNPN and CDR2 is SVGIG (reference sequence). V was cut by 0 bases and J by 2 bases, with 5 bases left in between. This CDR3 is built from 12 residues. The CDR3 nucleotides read TGTGCCTGGAGTGTAGGGACCTACGAGCAGTACTTC. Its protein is CAWSVGTYEQYF.

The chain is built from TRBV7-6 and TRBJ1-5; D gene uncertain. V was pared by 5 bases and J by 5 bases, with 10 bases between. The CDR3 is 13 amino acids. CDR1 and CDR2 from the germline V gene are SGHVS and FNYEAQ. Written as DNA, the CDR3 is TGTGCCAGCAGCCCACAGAGTTATCAGCCCCAGCATTTT. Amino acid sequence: CASSPQSYQPQHF.

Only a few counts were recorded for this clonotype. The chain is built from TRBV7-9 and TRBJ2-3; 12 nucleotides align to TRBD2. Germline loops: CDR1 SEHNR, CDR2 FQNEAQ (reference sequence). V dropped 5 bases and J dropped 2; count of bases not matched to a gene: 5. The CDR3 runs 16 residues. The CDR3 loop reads CASSARLAGATDTQYF. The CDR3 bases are TGTGCCAGCAGCGCTCGACTAGCGGGGGCCACAGATACGCAGTATTTT.